This T cell receptor beta chain was obtained from a study of T cell clonality in common variable immunodeficiency. Study outcomes and limitations: CVID subjects had higher TCRbeta clonality than healthy controls, most marked in about a third. Reportedly, TCR beta sequences from common variable immunodeficiency showed fewer deletions and N-nucleotide insertions.

Some clones are missing from TCRdb's copy, which holds only in-frame ones; the method was immunoSEQ multiplex PCR. The sample includes 11,000 to 15,000 clones, none of them occurring once. Patients had low serum IgG, IgA and/or IgM and specific antibody deficiency. Notes on this clone: Its antigen is not known. The CDR3 end lies 3 residues beyond the end of the read and is filled in from the germline J gene.

The CDR3 totals 15 residues. Germline CDR1 and CDR2: SGHAT and FQNNGV. Losses at the gene ends were 3 bases for V and 7 bases for J; bases not matched to a gene: 5. This chain connects TRBV11-2 to TRBJ1-4; 10 nucleotides align to TRBD1. This receptor was obtained from a human donor with common variable immunodeficiency. The specimen sequenced was peripheral blood mononuclear cells. The part of the CDR3 DNA that was read is TGTGCCAGCAGCTTTTCGGGACAGGGGCCTGAAAAA. It specifies CASSFSGQGPEK. The whole CDR3 is CASSFSGQGPEKLFF.